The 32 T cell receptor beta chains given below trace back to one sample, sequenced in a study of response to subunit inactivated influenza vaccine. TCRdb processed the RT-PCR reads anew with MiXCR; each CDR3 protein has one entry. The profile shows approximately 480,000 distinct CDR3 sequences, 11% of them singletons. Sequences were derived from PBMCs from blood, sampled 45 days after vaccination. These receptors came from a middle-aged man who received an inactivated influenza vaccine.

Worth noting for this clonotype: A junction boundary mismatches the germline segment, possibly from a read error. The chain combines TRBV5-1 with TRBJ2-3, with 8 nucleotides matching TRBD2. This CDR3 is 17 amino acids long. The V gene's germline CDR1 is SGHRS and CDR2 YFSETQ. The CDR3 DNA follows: TGCGCCACCAGCTCCCAGACTGCTAGCGGGAGCACAGATACGCAGTATTTT. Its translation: CATSSQTASGSTDTQYF.

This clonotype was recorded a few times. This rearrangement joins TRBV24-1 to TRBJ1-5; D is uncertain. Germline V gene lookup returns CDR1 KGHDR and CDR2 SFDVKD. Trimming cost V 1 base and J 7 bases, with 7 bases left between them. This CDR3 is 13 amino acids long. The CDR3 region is CATSDLNGQPQHF. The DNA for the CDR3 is TGTGCCACCAGTGATTTAAACGGACAGCCCCAGCATTTT.

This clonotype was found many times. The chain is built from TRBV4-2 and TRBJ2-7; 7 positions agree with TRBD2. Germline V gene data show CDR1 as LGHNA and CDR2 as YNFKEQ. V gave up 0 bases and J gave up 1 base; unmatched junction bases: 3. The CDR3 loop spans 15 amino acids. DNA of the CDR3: TGTGCCAGCAGCCAAGAACTAGCGCAATCCTACGAGCAGTACTTC. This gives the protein CASSQELAQSYEQYF.

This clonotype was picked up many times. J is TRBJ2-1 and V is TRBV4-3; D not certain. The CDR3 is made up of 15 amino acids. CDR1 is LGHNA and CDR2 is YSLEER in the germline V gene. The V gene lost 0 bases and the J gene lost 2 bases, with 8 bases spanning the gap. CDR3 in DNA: TGCGCCAGCAGCCAAGAGCACACACCCTACAATGAGCAGTTCTTC. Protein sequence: CASSQEHTPYNEQFF.

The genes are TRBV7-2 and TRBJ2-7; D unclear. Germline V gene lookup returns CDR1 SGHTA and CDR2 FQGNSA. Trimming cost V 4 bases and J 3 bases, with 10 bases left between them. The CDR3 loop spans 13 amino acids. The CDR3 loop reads CASSSKTRYEQYF. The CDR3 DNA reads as TGTGCCAGCAGCTCCAAGACGCGCTACGAGCAGTACTTC.

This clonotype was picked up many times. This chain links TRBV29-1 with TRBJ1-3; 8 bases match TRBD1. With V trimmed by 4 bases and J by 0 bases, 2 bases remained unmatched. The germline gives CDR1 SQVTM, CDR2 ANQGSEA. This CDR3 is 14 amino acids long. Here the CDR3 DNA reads TGCAGCGTTGGTGGGACAGGCTCTGGAAACACCATATATTTT. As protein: CSVGGTGSGNTIYF.

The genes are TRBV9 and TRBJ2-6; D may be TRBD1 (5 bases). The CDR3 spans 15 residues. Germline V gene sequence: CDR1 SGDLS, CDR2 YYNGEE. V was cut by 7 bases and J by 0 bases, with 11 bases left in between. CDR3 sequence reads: CASGTGDSGANVLTF. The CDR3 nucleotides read TGTGCCAGCGGTACAGGCGACTCTGGGGCCAACGTCCTGACTTTC. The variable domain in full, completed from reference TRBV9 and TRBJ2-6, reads DSGVTQTPKHLITATGQRVTLRCSPRSGDLSVYWYQQSLDQGLQFLIQYYNGEERAKGNILERFSAQQFPDLHSELNLSSLELGDSALYFCASGTGDSGANVLTFGAGSRLTVL.

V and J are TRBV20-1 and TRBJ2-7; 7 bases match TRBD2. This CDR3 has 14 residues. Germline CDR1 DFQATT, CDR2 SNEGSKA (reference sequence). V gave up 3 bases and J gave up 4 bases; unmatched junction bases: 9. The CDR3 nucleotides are TGCAGTGCTAGCCCAGCGGGAAGAGGTTACGAGCAGTACTTC. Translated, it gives CSASPAGRGYEQYF.

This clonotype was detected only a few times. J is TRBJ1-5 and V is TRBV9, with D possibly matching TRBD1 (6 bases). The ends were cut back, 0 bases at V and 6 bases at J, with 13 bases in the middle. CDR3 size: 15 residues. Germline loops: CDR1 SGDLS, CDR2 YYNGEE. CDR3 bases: TGTGCCAGCAGCGTAGTGGGCAGGGGAGGTCAGCCCCAGCATTTT. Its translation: CASSVVGRGGQPQHF. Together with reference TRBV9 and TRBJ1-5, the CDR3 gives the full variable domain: DSGVTQTPKHLITATGQRVTLRCSPRSGDLSVYWYQQSLDQGLQFLIQYYNGEERAKGNILERFSAQQFPDLHSELNLSSLELGDSALYFCASSVVGRGGQPQHFGDGTRLSIL.

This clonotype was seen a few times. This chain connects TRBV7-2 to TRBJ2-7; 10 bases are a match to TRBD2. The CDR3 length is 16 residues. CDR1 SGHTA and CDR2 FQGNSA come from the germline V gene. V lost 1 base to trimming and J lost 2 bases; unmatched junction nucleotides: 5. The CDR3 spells CASSLGTSGDPYEQYF. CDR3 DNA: TGTGCCAGCAGCTTAGGAACTAGCGGGGACCCCTACGAGCAGTACTTC.

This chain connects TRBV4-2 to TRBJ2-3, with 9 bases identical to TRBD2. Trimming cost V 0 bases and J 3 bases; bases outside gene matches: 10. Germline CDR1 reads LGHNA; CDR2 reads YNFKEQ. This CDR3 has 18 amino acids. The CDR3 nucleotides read TGTGCCAGCAGCCAAGAGGATGCGGGGGGGCCTGCTACAGATACGCAGTATTTT. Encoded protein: CASSQEDAGGPATDTQYF.

The CDR3 sequence is CASSYGQVYNEQFF. The CDR3 bases are TGTGCCAGCAGTTACGGGCAGGTTTACAATGAGCAGTTCTTC. The chain employs TRBV6-5 and TRBJ2-1; D gene uncertain. V was cut by 2 bases and J by 4 bases, with 9 bases left in between. The germline V gene encodes CDR1 MNHEY and CDR2 SVGAGI. The CDR3 has 14 residues.

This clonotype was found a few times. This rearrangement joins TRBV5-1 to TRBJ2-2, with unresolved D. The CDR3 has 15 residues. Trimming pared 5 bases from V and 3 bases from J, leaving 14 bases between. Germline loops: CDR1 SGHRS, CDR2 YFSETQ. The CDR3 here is CASRAGPVDTGELFF. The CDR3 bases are TGCGCCAGCAGAGCAGGCCCTGTGGACACCGGGGAGCTGTTTTTT. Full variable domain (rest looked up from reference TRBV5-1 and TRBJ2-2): KAGVTQTPRYLIKTRGQQVTLSCSPISGHRSVSWYQQTPGQGLQFLFEYFSETQRNKGNFPGRFSGRQFSNSRSEMNVSTLELGDSALYLCASRAGPVDTGELFFGEGSRLTVL.

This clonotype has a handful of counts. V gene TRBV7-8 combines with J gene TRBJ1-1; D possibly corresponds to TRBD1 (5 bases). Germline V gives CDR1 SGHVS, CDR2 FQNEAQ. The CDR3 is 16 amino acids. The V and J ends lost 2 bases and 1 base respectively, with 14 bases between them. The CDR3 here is CASSLSSGRGNTEAFF. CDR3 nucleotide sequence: TGTGCCAGCAGCTTATCTTCAGGGAGGGGGAACACTGAAGCTTTCTTT.

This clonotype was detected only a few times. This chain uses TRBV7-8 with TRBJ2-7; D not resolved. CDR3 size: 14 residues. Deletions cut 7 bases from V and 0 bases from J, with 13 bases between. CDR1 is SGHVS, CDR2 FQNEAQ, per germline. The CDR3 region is CASIPGHISYEQYF. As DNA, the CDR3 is TGTGCCAGCATCCCTGGCCACATCTCCTACGAGCAGTACTTC. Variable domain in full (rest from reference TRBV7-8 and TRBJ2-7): GAGVSQSPRYKVAKRGQDVALRCDPISGHVSLFWYQQALGQGPEFLTYFQNEAQLDKSGLPSDRFFAERPEGSVSTLKIQRTQQEDSAVYLCASIPGHISYEQYFGPGTRLTVT.

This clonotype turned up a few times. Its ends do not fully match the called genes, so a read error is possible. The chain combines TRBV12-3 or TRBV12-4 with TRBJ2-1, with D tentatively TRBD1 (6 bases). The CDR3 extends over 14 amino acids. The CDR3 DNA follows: TGTGCCAGCAGTTATACAGGGTCCTTCAATGAGCAGTTCTTC. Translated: CASSYTGSFNEQFF.

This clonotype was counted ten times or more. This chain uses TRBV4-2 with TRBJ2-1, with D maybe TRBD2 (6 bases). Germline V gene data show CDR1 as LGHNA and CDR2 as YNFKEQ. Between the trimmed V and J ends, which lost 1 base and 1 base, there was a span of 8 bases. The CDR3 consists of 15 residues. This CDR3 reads CASSQVRESYNEQFF. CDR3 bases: TGTGCCAGCAGCCAAGTTCGGGAGTCCTACAATGAGCAGTTCTTC.

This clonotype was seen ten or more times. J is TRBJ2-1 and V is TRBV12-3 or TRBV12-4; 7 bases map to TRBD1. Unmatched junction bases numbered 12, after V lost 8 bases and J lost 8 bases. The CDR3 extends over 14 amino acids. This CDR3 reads CASFLRGTSDEQFF. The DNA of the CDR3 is TGTGCCAGCTTCCTCAGGGGGACGAGCGATGAGCAGTTCTTC.

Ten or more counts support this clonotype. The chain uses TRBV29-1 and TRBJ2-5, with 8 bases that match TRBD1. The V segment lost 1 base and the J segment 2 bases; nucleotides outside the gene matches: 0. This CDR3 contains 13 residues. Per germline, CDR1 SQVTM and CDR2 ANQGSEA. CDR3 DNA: TGCAGCGTTGAAGGGACAGGGCAAGAGACCCAGTACTTC. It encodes CSVEGTGQETQYF.

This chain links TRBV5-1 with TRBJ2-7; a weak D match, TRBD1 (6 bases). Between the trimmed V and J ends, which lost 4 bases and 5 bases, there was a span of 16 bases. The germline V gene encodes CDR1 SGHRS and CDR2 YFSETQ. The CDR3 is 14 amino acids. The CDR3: CASSVDSAYDEQYF. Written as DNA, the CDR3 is TGCGCCAGCAGCGTGGACAGCGCCTACGACGAGCAGTACTTC.

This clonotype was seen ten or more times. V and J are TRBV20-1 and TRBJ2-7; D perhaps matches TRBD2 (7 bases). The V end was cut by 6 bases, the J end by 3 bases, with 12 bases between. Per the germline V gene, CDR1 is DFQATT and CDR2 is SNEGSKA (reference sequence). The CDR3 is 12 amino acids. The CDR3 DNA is TGCAGTGCGGGGGGGCAGCTCTACGAGCAGTACTTC. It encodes CSAGGQLYEQYF.

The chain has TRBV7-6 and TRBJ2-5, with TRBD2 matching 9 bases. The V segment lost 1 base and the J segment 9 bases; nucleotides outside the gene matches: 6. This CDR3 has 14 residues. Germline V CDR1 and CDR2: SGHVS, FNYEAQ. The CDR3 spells CASSLVREGMSQYF. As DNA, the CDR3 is TGTGCCAGCAGCTTAGTGCGGGAGGGTATGTCCCAGTACTTC.

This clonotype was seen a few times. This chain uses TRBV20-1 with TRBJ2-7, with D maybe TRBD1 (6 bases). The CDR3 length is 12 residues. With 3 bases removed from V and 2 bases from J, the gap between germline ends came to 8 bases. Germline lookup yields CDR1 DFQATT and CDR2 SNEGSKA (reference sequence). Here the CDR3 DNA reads TGCAGTGCTAGGGACAGACCCTACGAGCAGTACTTC. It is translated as CSARDRPYEQYF.

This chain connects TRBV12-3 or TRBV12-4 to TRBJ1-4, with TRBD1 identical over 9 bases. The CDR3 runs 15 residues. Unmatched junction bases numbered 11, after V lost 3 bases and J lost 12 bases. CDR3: CASSFGGQGGAELFF. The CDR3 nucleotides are TGTGCCAGCAGTTTCGGGGGACAGGGAGGCGCGGAACTGTTTTTT.

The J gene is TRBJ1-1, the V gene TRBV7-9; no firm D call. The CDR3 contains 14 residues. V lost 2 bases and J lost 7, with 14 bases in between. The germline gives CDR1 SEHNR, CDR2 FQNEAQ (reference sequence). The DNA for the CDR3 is TGTGCCAGCAGCTTACCTGGACGTGGAATTGAAGCTTTCTTT. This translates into CASSLPGRGIEAFF.

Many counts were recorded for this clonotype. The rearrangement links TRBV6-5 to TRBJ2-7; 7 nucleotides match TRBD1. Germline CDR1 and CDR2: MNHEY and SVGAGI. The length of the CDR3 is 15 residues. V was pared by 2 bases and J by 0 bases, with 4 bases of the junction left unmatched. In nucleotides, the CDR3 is TGTGCCAGCAGTTACGGGGCAGGGGGCTCCTACGAGCAGTACTTC. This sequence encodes CASSYGAGGSYEQYF.

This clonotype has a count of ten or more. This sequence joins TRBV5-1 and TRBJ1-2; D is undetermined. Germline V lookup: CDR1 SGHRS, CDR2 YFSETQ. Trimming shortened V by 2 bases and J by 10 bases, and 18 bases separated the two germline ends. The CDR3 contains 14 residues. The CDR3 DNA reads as TGCGCCAGCAGCTTAGAATGGAGTTCCAAGGTCTACACCTTC. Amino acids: CASSLEWSSKVYTF.

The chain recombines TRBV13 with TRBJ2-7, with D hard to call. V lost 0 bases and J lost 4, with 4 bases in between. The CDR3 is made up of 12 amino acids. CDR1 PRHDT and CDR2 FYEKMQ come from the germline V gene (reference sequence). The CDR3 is CASSLGKYEQYF. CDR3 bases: TGTGCCAGCAGCTTAGGGAAGTACGAGCAGTACTTC.

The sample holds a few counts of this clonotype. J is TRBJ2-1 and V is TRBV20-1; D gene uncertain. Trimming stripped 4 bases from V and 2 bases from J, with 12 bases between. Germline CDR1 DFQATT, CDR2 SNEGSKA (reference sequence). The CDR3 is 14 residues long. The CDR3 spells CSANVINAYNEQFF. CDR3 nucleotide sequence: TGCAGTGCTAACGTGATAAATGCCTACAATGAGCAGTTCTTC.

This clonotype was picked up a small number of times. The CDR3 DNA is TGTGCCAGCAGCTCCGTGGCCACAGATACGCAGTATTTT. Residues: CASSSVATDTQYF. This chain links TRBV7-9 with TRBJ2-3; D is unclear. Germline CDR1 reads SEHNR; CDR2 reads FQNEAQ (reference sequence). The length of the CDR3 is 13 residues. V gave up 4 bases and J gave up 2 bases, with 7 bases separating them.

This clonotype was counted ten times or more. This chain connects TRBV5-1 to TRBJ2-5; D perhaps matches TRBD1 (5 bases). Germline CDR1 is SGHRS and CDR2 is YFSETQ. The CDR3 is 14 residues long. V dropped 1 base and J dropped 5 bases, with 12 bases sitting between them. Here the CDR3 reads CASSLPGSEETQYF. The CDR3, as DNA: TGCGCCAGCAGCTTGCCAGGGTCAGAGGAGACCCAGTACTTC.

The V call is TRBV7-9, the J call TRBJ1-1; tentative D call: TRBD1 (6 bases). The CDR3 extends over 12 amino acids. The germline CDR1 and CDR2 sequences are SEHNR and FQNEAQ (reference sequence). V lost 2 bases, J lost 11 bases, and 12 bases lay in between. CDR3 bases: TGTGCCAGCAGCTTAAGGGGGAGGAAGGCTTTCTTT. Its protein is CASSLRGRKAFF.